This TCR beta chain was sequenced during a study of T cell responses to AZD1222 COVID-19 vaccine. The CDR3 spans 14 residues. CDR1 and CDR2 (germline): MNHEY, SVGAGI. V lost 5 bases and J lost 7, with 12 bases in between. Profiling relied on immunoSEQ multiplex PCR, and the TCRdb table lists in-frame clones only, not all of them. Here the sample spans 95,000 to 100,000 clones, over 75% being singletons. This clone was found a few times. The rearrangement uses TRBV6-5 and TRBJ1-6, with TRBD1 as a possible D gene (5 bases). The sequence derives from an adult in good health. This material consisted of peripheral blood, taken on day 0 of AZD1222 vaccination. CDR3 region: CASSTGTPNSPLHF. The CDR3 DNA reads TGTGCCAGCAGTACCGGGACCCCCAATTCACCCCTCCACTTT.